The next 17 T cell receptor beta chains were all read from a single sample in a study of blood T cells in healthy people across ages (dated by TCRdb to about 2015). The library was built by means of 5' RACE. A second PCR of about 7 to 12 cycles was performed with a sample-barcoded 5' primer and a J-beta primer mix. TCRdb reprocessed the public reads (quality trimming at Q25 with fastp, clone calling with MiXCR) and kept in-frame beta chains. CDR3 protein duplicates are merged, each entry listing the most common genes and DNA. Across this sample there are 1.8 million or so distinct CDR3 sequences, with 39% seen only once. Together, the top ten hold around 23% of the sample. Specimen: blood. The receptors were gathered from a human donor in good health.

The CDR3 DNA reads TGTGCCAGCAGTCAAACCGGGACAGTCGACTATGGCTACACCTTC. Protein: CASSQTGTVDYGYTF. The chain couples TRBV6-6 to TRBJ1-2; 7 bases map to TRBD1. V was clipped by 5 bases and J by 3 bases; unmatched bases: 9. The CDR3 is 15 residues long. Germline V lookup: CDR1 MNHNY, CDR2 SVGAGI (reference sequence).

This clonotype was found once. The J gene is TRBJ1-2, the V gene TRBV5-1; perhaps TRBD1 as D (5 bases). In germline, CDR1 is SGHRS, CDR2 YFSETQ. With 4 bases removed from V and 7 bases from J, the gap between germline ends came to 23 bases. The CDR3 runs 16 residues. The CDR3 region has the DNA TGCGCCAGCAGCCCCATCCCCGGACGGGGGATTGCTGGCTACACCTTC. Amino acids: CASSPIPGRGIAGYTF.

This clonotype was counted a single time. One end of the junction does not line up with germline, which may come from a read error. V and J are TRBV4-2 and TRBJ2-1, with 9 bases lining up with TRBD1. Germline CDR1 reads LGHNA; CDR2 reads YNFKEQ. The CDR3 loop spans 14 amino acids. The CDR3 region is CASSQADRGHEQLF. CDR3 nucleotides: TGTGCCAGCAGCCAAGCGGACAGGGGCCACGAGCAGTTATTC.

The V gene is TRBV7-2, the J gene TRBJ2-5; no firm D call. V was trimmed by 7 bases and J by 2 bases, leaving 17 bases between them. The CDR3 runs to 15 residues. Germline V gene sequence: CDR1 SGHTA, CDR2 FQGNSA. The CDR3 DNA is TGTGCCAGCACCGTACTTGTGGTTGGGCAAGAGACCCAGTACTTC. Its translation: CASTVLVVGQETQYF.

The rearrangement joins TRBV6-1 to TRBJ1-1; D not certain. The germline V and J ends were trimmed by 6 bases and 1 base, with 12 bases remaining between them. Looked up from germline, CDR1 is MNHNS and CDR2 is SASEGT. The CDR3 has 14 residues. The CDR3 spells CASRHGGANTEAFF. As DNA, the CDR3 is TGTGCCAGCAGGCACGGAGGCGCGAACACTGAAGCTTTCTTT.

The chain is built from TRBV3-1 and TRBJ1-2; D is undetermined. The CDR3 is 13 amino acids. V lost 2 bases to trimming and J lost 6 bases, with 10 bases between them. Germline assignment: CDR1 LGHDT and CDR2 YNNKEL (reference sequence). CDR3 sequence reads: CASSQTAQNGYTF. The CDR3 DNA reads as TGTGCCAGCAGCCAAACTGCACAGAATGGCTACACCTTC.

The CDR3 coding sequence is TGTGCCAGCAGCCAAGAATGGGGGCGAGGTGAAAAACTGTTTTTT. This gives the protein CASSQEWGRGEKLFF. V gene TRBV4-2 combines with J gene TRBJ1-4; TRBD1 is a possible D gene (6 bases). The germline V gene encodes CDR1 LGHNA and CDR2 YNFKEQ. The CDR3 length is 15 residues. Between the trimmed V and J ends, which lost 0 bases and 7 bases, there was a span of 12 bases.

The J gene is TRBJ2-5, the V gene TRBV7-9, with D perhaps matching TRBD1 (7 bases). This CDR3 spans 16 amino acids. The germline V and J ends were trimmed by 3 bases and 2 bases, with 16 bases remaining between them. CDR1 and CDR2 from the germline V gene are SEHNR and FQNEAQ (reference sequence). The CDR3 protein is CASSFKVAGGQETQYF. In DNA, the CDR3 is TGTGCCAGCAGCTTCAAGGTAGCAGGGGGGCAAGAGACCCAGTACTTC. The whole variable domain, filled in from reference TRBV7-9 and TRBJ2-5, reads DTGVSQNPRHKITKRGQNVTFRCDPISEHNRLYWYRQTLGQGPEFLTYFQNEAQLEKSRLLSDRFSAERPKGSFSTLEIQRTEQGDSAMYLCASSFKVAGGQETQYFGPGTRLLVL.

The V and J genes are TRBV20-1 and TRBJ2-7; weak D call: TRBD1 (5 bases). This CDR3 region has 14 residues. CDR1 is DFQATT and CDR2 is SNEGSKA in the germline V gene (reference sequence). V shed 0 bases and J shed 2 bases, with 11 bases lying between them. The CDR3 region has the DNA TGCAGTGCTAGAGAGATTAGGGGCGCCTACGAGCAGTACTTC. As protein: CSAREIRGAYEQYF.

The genes are TRBV20-1 and TRBJ2-7; D possibly corresponds to TRBD2 (5 bases). The V gene lost 1 base and the J gene lost 3 bases, with 10 bases spanning the gap. Germline V lookup: CDR1 DFQATT, CDR2 SNEGSKA (reference sequence). The CDR3 totals 13 residues. The CDR3 loop reads CSARASGYYEQYF. CDR3 nucleotides: TGCAGTGCTAGAGCTTCGGGGTACTACGAGCAGTACTTC.

The chain recombines TRBV20-1 with TRBJ1-4, with 8 bases lining up with TRBD1. Germline CDR1 reads DFQATT; CDR2 reads SNEGSKA (reference sequence). The CDR3 is 16 amino acids. Losses at the gene ends were 3 bases for V and 4 bases for J; bases not matched to a gene: 10. CDR3 sequence: CSARPGTGTFNEKLFF. The DNA for the CDR3 is TGCAGTGCTAGGCCCGGGACAGGTACTTTTAATGAAAAACTGTTTTTT.

Note on this clonotype: At one end the junction does not follow the germline gene, possibly because of a read error. The rearrangement joins TRBV24-1 to TRBJ2-3; 8 bases are shared with TRBD2. This CDR3 has 18 residues. From germline, CDR1 is KGHDR and CDR2 SFDVKD. Here the CDR3 reads CATSDPRPIAGSTDTQYF. The CDR3 DNA is TGTGCCACCAGTGATCCCAGACCGATAGCGGGGAGCACAGACACGCAGTATTTT.

The chain couples TRBV29-1 to TRBJ2-7, with unresolved D. The V and J ends lost 3 bases and 2 bases respectively, with 8 bases between them. CDR1 and CDR2 (germline): SQVTM, ANQGSEA. The CDR3 length is 12 residues. The CDR3 reads CSVDPGTYEQYF. The CDR3 nucleotides read TGCAGCGTTGACCCAGGAACCTACGAGCAGTACTTC.

This clonotype was detected a few times. The chain uses TRBV29-1 and TRBJ1-1, with D maybe TRBD1 (6 bases). V shed 1 base and J shed 4 bases, with 13 bases lying between them. The CDR3 covers 14 residues. Germline loops: CDR1 SQVTM, CDR2 ANQGSEA. The CDR3 loop is CSVEVGTRGTEAFF. Written as DNA, the CDR3 is TGCAGCGTTGAAGTTGGGACACGGGGCACTGAAGCTTTCTTT.

This clonotype was observed a handful of times. CDR3 in DNA: TGTGCCAGCAGCGCCGAGATAAGCAATCAGCCCCAGCATTTT. As protein: CASSAEISNQPQHF. This chain connects TRBV9 to TRBJ1-5; D uncertain. Per the germline V gene, CDR1 is SGDLS and CDR2 is YYNGEE. The CDR3 loop spans 14 amino acids. V was trimmed by 3 bases and J by 1 base, leaving 8 bases between them.

Comments on this clonotype: The junction does not match germline at one end; this may be a read error. The chain uses TRBV7-6 and TRBJ2-6; D unclear. CDR1 is SGHVS, CDR2 FNYEAQ, per germline. The CDR3 covers 14 residues. DNA of the CDR3: TGTGCCAGCAGCTTTAGTCTCTGGGCCAACGTCCGGACTTTC. Protein product: CASSFSLWANVRTF.

The chain carries TRBV27 and TRBJ2-3; D is perhaps TRBD2 (5 bases). The CDR3 covers 16 residues. With 3 bases removed from V and 5 bases from J, the gap between germline ends came to 18 bases. Germline-derived CDR1 and CDR2 are MNHEY and SMNVEV (reference sequence). The CDR3 region has the DNA TGTGCCAGCAGTTTTGTGGTCCGGGGATCCTTAGATACGCAGTATTTT. It encodes CASSFVVRGSLDTQYF.